This is a list of T cell receptor beta chains from one sample in a study of blood T cell repertoires in COVID-19. Here immunoSEQ multiplex PCR was the method, and the copy in TCRdb shows in-frame clones only, minus some. Of about 50,000 clones listed, about 76% are singletons. Sequenced sample: peripheral blood. Source of these receptors: a woman at least 80 years old with COVID-19, enrolled during active disease. The CDR3 runs from the conserved cysteine through the conserved F or W. D genes are given only for firm matches. The size field is filled for only some rows; it gives once, few, many or a size class.

J gene,clone size,V gene,D gene,CDR3 protein,CDR3 DNA
TRBJ2-1,-,TRBV27,TRBD2,CASSLAGVGNEQFF,TGTGCCAGCAGTTTAGCGGGAGTAGGGAATGAGCAGTTCTTC
TRBJ2-5,-,TRBV7-6,TRBD2,CASSSHRGLAGGETQYF,TGTGCCAGCAGCTCACACCGGGGGCTAGCGGGAGGGGAGACCCAGTACTTC
TRBJ2-7,-,TRBV28,-,CASRAGLYEQYF,TGTGCCAGCAGGGCGGGGCTCTACGAGCAGTACTTC
TRBJ1-1,-,TRBV10-3,-,CAISEAPGGTEAFF,TGTGCCATCAGTGAGGCCCCTGGCGGCACTGAAGCTTTCTTT
TRBJ2-1,-,TRBV5-5,-,CASSLGGAANEQFF,TGTGCCAGCAGCTTAGGGGGTGCGGCCAATGAGCAGTTCTTC
TRBJ1-5,-,TRBV6-5,-,CASSYGLWSAQPQHF,TGTGCCAGCAGTTACGGGCTGTGGTCGGCTCAGCCCCAGCATTTT
TRBJ2-7,-,TRBV4-1,-,CASSQRGEGSEQYF,TGCGCCAGCAGCCAAAGGGGGGAGGGTAGCGAGCAGTACTTC
TRBJ1-1,-,TRBV7-3,-,CASSLSSAGTEAFF,TGTGCCAGCAGCTTAAGCAGTGCGGGCACTGAAGCTTTCTTT
TRBJ2-7,-,TRBV6-1,-,CASSEFTGPSYEQYF,TGTGCCAGCAGTGAATTTACAGGGCCATCCTACGAGCAGTACTTC
TRBJ2-6,-,TRBV30,-,CAFRAGSGANVLTF,TGTGCTTTCAGGGCTGGCTCTGGGGCCAACGTCCTGACTTTC
TRBJ2-7,once,TRBV6-5,-,CASRMTGEGPYEQYF,TGTGCCAGCAGGATGACAGGGGAGGGCCCCTACGAGCAGTACTTC
TRBJ1-2,-,TRBV10-3,-,CAITSGWRADYGYTF,TGTGCCATCACCTCAGGGTGGAGGGCGGACTATGGCTACACCTTC
TRBJ2-5,once,TRBV27,-,CASRDSGLTLETQYF,TGTGCCAGCAGGGACTCGGGCCTAACATTAGAGACCCAGTACTTC
TRBJ2-7,-,TRBV7-2,-,CASSASGVPIEQYF,TGTGCCAGCAGCGCGTCGGGGGTTCCAATCGAGCAGTACTTC
TRBJ2-3,-,TRBV3-1/TRBV3-2,-,CASSPSSGSTDTQYF,TGTGCCAGCAGCCCGTCGAGCGGGAGCACAGATACGCAGTATTTT
TRBJ1-1,-,TRBV12-3/TRBV12-4,-,CASSAGQSPGAFF,TGTGCCAGCAGTGCCGGACAGTCCCCGGGAGCTTTCTTT
TRBJ2-7,-,TRBV7-3,-,CASSPDSTNYEQYF,TGTGCCAGCAGCCCCGACTCCACCAACTACGAGCAGTACTTC
TRBJ1-3,few,TRBV7-9,-,CASSARQTRSGNTIYF,TGTGCCAGCAGCGCCCGACAGACTAGATCTGGAAACACCATATATTTT
TRBJ2-1,-,TRBV13,TRBD2,CASSLLRTSGRVYNEQFF,TGTGCCAGCAGCTTATTAAGGACTAGCGGGAGAGTCTACAATGAGCAGTTCTTC
TRBJ2-3,-,TRBV27,-,CASSPRHITDTQYF,TGTGCCAGCAGTCCCCGACATATCACAGATACGCAGTATTTT
TRBJ2-2,-,TRBV3-1/TRBV3-2,-,CASSPYNANGELFF,TGTGCCAGCAGCCCCTATAATGCGAACGGGGAGCTGTTTTTT
TRBJ1-2,-,TRBV27,TRBD1,CASRATGHPGYTF,TGTGCCAGCAGAGCGACAGGGCATCCTGGCTACACCTTC
TRBJ2-5,-,TRBV30,TRBD1,CAWSGQGARTQYF,TGTGCCTGGAGTGGACAGGGGGCGCGGACCCAGTACTTC
TRBJ1-2,-,TRBV3-1/TRBV3-2,-,CATSNPKGLGGSGYTF,TGTGCCACCTCCAACCCAAAGGGTCTTGGGGGGAGTGGCTACACCTTC
TRBJ2-1,-,TRBV7-2,TRBD2,CASSLTSVSDRDEQFF,TGTGCCAGCAGCTTGACTAGCGTCTCAGATCGGGATGAGCAGTTCTTC
TRBJ2-1,-,TRBV12-1,-,CASSSVLGAGSYNEQFF,TGTGCCAGCAGCTCAGTGTTGGGGGCTGGCTCCTACAATGAGCAGTTCTTC
TRBJ2-2,-,TRBV7-6,-,CASSQQGFHTGELFF,TGTGCCAGCAGTCAACAGGGTTTTCACACCGGGGAGCTGTTTTTT
TRBJ1-5,once,TRBV5-4,-,CASSLAGLNQPQHF,TGTGCCAGCAGCTTGGCAGGGCTTAATCAGCCCCAGCATTTT
TRBJ2-2,-,TRBV28,TRBD1,CASRVTGRAGELFF,TGTGCCAGCAGGGTGACAGGGCGAGCCGGGGAGCTGTTTTTT
TRBJ2-7,few,TRBV30,TRBD2,CALWEGKQYF,TGTGCCTTGTGGGAGGGCAAGCAGTACTTC
TRBJ1-5,-,TRBV5-1,-,CASSLGPESQPQHF,TGCGCCAGCAGCTTGGGGCCCGAAAGTCAGCCCCAGCATTTT
TRBJ1-1,-,TRBV27,-,CASSYKPNTEAFF,TGTGCCAGCAGTTATAAGCCCAACACTGAAGCTTTCTTT
TRBJ2-7,-,TRBV5-1,TRBD2,CASSPGLAVIEQYF,TGCGCCAGCAGCCCAGGACTAGCAGTCATCGAGCAGTACTTC
TRBJ1-1,-,TRBV7-3,-,CASSQQGNTEAFF,TGTGCCAGCAGCCAACAGGGGAACACTGAAGCTTTCTTT
TRBJ2-6,once,TRBV10-3,-,CASGQTSGANVLTF,TGTGCCAGCGGACAGACCTCTGGGGCCAACGTCCTGACTTTC
TRBJ2-7,-,TRBV19,-,CASSKDAAYEQYF,TGTGCCAGTAGTAAGGATGCGGCCTACGAGCAGTACTTC
TRBJ1-6,-,TRBV18,-,CASSSGDNSPLHF,TGTGCCAGCTCATCGGGTGATAATTCACCCCTCCACTTT
TRBJ1-5,-,TRBV27,-,CASSLSAGTRQPQHF,TGTGCCAGCAGTTTATCCGCAGGAACCAGGCAGCCCCAGCATTTT
TRBJ1-1,-,TRBV7-9,-,CASSFPGDTEAFF,TGTGCCAGCAGCTTCCCAGGGGACACTGAAGCTTTCTTT
TRBJ2-1,-,TRBV6-6,-,CASSSPGSPLPNEQFF,TGTGCCAGCAGTTCCCCTGGGAGTCCCTTACCGAATGAGCAGTTCTTC
TRBJ1-1,-,TRBV27,-,CASSLSLRRNAEAFF,TGTGCCAGCAGTTTATCCCTCCGGAGGAACGCTGAAGCTTTCTTT
TRBJ2-3,-,TRBV10-2,-,CASSERGEGDTQYF,TGCGCCAGCAGTGAGAGGGGGGAGGGAGATACGCAGTATTTT
TRBJ2-1,-,TRBV10-3,TRBD2,CAISPGLAAYNEQFF,TGTGCCATCAGTCCAGGACTAGCGGCCTACAATGAGCAGTTCTTC
TRBJ2-5,-,TRBV12-1,-,CASSLCSSACETQYF,TGTGCCAGCAGCTTGTGTAGCAGTGCATGTGAGACCCAGTACTTC
TRBJ2-2,few,TRBV2,TRBD2,CASSGLAGNTGELFF,TGTGCCAGCAGTGGACTAGCGGGTAACACCGGGGAGCTGTTTTTT
TRBJ2-2,-,TRBV19,-,CASSTTAGGGELFF,TGTGCCAGTAGTACCACTGCCGGAGGCGGGGAGCTGTTTTTT
TRBJ2-3,-,TRBV30,TRBD2,CARTSGSTDTQYF,TGTGCCAGAACTAGCGGTAGCACAGATACGCAGTATTTT
TRBJ2-3,-,TRBV7-6,-,CASSQEGGFSDTQYF,TGTGCCAGCAGCCAAGAGGGGGGGTTTTCAGATACGCAGTATTTT
TRBJ1-2,-,TRBV27,TRBD1,CASSPAAGQRSGYTF,TGTGCCAGCAGTCCAGCTGCGGGACAGAGGTCGGGCTACACCTTC
TRBJ1-4,-,TRBV28,TRBD1,CASSLEVQGAHEKLFF,TGTGCCAGCAGTTTAGAGGTCCAGGGGGCTCATGAAAAACTGTTTTTT
TRBJ1-1,-,TRBV30,TRBD1,CAWSGQGGNTEAFF,TGTGCCTGGAGTGGACAGGGGGGGAACACTGAAGCTTTCTTT
TRBJ2-1,-,TRBV5-4,TRBD2,CASSREVAGGGNEQFF,TGTGCCAGCAGTCGCGAGGTGGCGGGCGGGGGAAATGAGCAGTTCTTC
TRBJ2-5,-,TRBV2,-,CASSAGGWQTQYF,TGTGCCAGCAGCGCTGGCGGGTGGCAGACCCAGTACTTC
TRBJ2-3,-,TRBV6-5,TRBD2,CASSPSGHTDTQYF,TGTGCCAGCAGTCCTAGCGGCCACACAGATACGCAGTATTTT
TRBJ2-7,-,TRBV5-4,TRBD1,CASSLDRGYEQYF,TGTGCCAGCAGCTTGGACAGGGGCTACGAGCAGTACTTC
TRBJ1-1,-,TRBV9,-,CASSVGGGVRASTEAFF,TGTGCCAGCAGCGTAGGAGGGGGGGTGAGGGCTTCCACTGAAGCTTTCTTT
TRBJ2-1,-,TRBV5-1,TRBD1,CASSPQTGGAGNEQFF,TGCGCCAGCAGCCCCCAAACAGGGGGCGCAGGTAATGAGCAGTTCTTC
TRBJ1-4,-,TRBV2,TRBD1,CASRDIQGASEKLFF,TGTGCCAGCAGGGACATTCAGGGGGCGAGTGAAAAACTGTTTTTT